This T cell receptor (beta chain) was identified in a study of cytomegalovirus exposure and HLA in healthy donors. With respect to this clone: What it binds is not known.

This PCR relied on a set of 60 Vbeta primers and 13 Jbeta primers. The assay was immunoSEQ multiplex PCR, and TCRdb's table has in-frame clones only and misses some. The sample consists of some 67,000 clones, roughly 80% of them appearing once. Trimming removed 2 bases at V and 5 bases at J, with 22 bases between. The CDR3 totals 17 residues. The V gene's germline CDR1 is SGHRS and CDR2 YFSETQ. Participants comprised healthy donors of bone marrow. The study, taken as a whole, reports: In an earlier analysis, most TCR beta V segments were productive about 87% or about 30% of the time. It was in a later analysis that TCR association rates were seen to vary by HLA locus, highest for DRB1 and lowest for HLA-C.

Sample: PBMCs. The gene calls are TRBV5-1 and TRBJ1-1, with D possibly TRBD1 on 5 matching bases. The TCR originated in a woman in her thirties in good health and CMV-seronegative. The CDR3 here is CASSFTGLDPWGTEAFF. CDR3 in DNA: TGCGCCAGCAGCTTTACGGGACTTGATCCCTGGGGGACTGAAGCTTTCTTT.